This passage covers 30 T cell receptor beta chains from one sample sequenced in a study of metastatic and nonmetastatic thyroid tumors. TCRdb re-analyzed the PCR reads using MiXCR. Here the sample spans roughly 24,000 clones, under 25% being singletons. No patient received treatment before thyroid surgery. The sequencing input was blood. Receptors were obtained from a male donor with papillary thyroid cancer or a benign thyroid nodule (not recorded which). Some clones in this sample may be carry-over from other donors' samples.

There are a few counts of this clone. The CDR3 protein is CASSPRTAGYGYTF. As DNA, the CDR3 is TGTGCCAGCAGTCCGAGGACGGCGGGCTATGGCTACACCTTC. The rearrangement links TRBV6-1 to TRBJ1-2, with D unresolved. The V and J ends lost 5 bases and 4 bases respectively, with 14 bases between them. The CDR3 length is 14 residues. The germline CDR1 and CDR2 sequences are MNHNS and SASEGT.

This clone was found many times. V usage is TRBV2 and J usage is TRBJ2-3; D call uncertain. Germline CDR1 SNHLY, CDR2 FYNNEI. The V and J ends lost 1 base and 5 bases respectively, with 16 bases between them. The CDR3 totals 16 residues. In DNA, the CDR3 is TGTGCCAGCAGTGAAGACCCATCAAGGCATGGAGATACGCAGTATTTT. It yields the protein CASSEDPSRHGDTQYF.

This clone was detected many times. J is TRBJ2-7 and V is TRBV6-1; no clear D. The CDR3 has 14 residues. The V and J ends lost 8 bases and 0 bases respectively, with 14 bases between them. Germline V gives CDR1 MNHNS, CDR2 SASEGT. The CDR3 DNA reads as TGTGCCAGCCGACTCGCAGAGTTCTCCTACGAGCAGTACTTC. Translation gives CASRLAEFSYEQYF.

This clone showed up just a few times. The chain recombines TRBV28 with TRBJ2-7, with 8 bases identical to TRBD1. The CDR3 spans 17 residues. Germline V CDR1 and CDR2: MDHEN, SYDVKM. V was pared by 11 bases and J by 0 bases, with 18 bases of the junction left unmatched. The CDR3 DNA reads TGTGCCCCTTCCGGGGACAGGTCCTTCAGAGTCTCCTACGAGCAGTACTTC. This codes for CAPSGDRSFRVSYEQYF.

In its sample, this clone is medium-sized. This chain links TRBV6-5 with TRBJ2-7, with D unresolved. Trimming pared 0 bases from V and 6 bases from J, leaving 9 bases between. The germline gives CDR1 MNHEY, CDR2 SVGAGI. This CDR3 spans 13 amino acids. CDR3 sequence reads: CASSYSISGEQYF. The CDR3 bases are TGTGCCAGCAGTTACTCGATCTCTGGCGAGCAGTACTTC.

The J gene is TRBJ2-7, the V gene TRBV11-1; tentative D call: TRBD2 (6 bases). Germline CDR1 and CDR2: SGHAT and FQDESV (reference sequence). The CDR3 is 14 amino acids. Trimming took off 3 bases at V and 0 bases at J, with 9 bases between the two ends. CDR3 bases: TGTGCCAGCAGCTTGGGGACTCGCTCCTACGAGCAGTACTTC. Translating it yields CASSLGTRSYEQYF.

This clone was seen many times. CDR3 sequence reads: CASSNSASTDTQYF. The CDR3 DNA sequence: TGTGCCAGTTCTAATTCCGCTAGCACAGATACGCAGTATTTT. The V call is TRBV19, the J call TRBJ2-3; D call uncertain. CDR3 length equals 14 residues. CDR1 and CDR2 from the germline V gene are LNHDA and SQIVND (reference sequence). With 8 bases removed from V and 0 bases from J, the gap between germline ends came to 12 bases.

This clone was observed many times. V usage is TRBV2 and J usage is TRBJ2-7, with D hard to call. The CDR3 loop spans 12 amino acids. V lost 4 bases and J lost 6, with 10 bases in between. CDR1 and CDR2 (germline): SNHLY, FYNNEI. The CDR3 coding sequence is TGTGCCAGCAGTGTGTTCGGGTCCGAGCAGTACTTC. Residues: CASSVFGSEQYF.

This clone was observed many times. J is TRBJ2-3 and V is TRBV19; D ambiguous. From germline, CDR1 is LNHDA and CDR2 SQIVND (reference sequence). The CDR3 extends over 17 amino acids. V was pared by 5 bases and J by 0 bases, with 18 bases between. The CDR3, as DNA: TGTGCCAGTAGTCGGCGCCTAGTAGGCCGTAGCACAGATACGCAGTATTTT. It specifies CASSRRLVGRSTDTQYF.

The chain couples TRBV20-1 to TRBJ2-1, with D possibly being TRBD1 (6 bases). Germline CDR1 DFQATT, CDR2 SNEGSKA (reference sequence). This CDR3 contains 13 residues. The CDR3 loop reads CGPGTLSRNEQFF. For the CDR3, the DNA is TGCGGACCCGGGACACTTTCTAGGAATGAGCAGTTCTTC.

This clone showed up many times. The chain employs TRBV7-2 and TRBJ2-7, with 10 bases that match TRBD2. Germline CDR1 SGHTA, CDR2 FQGNSA. V gave up 0 bases and J gave up 5 bases; unmatched junction bases: 4. This CDR3 contains 15 residues. As DNA, the CDR3 is TGTGCCAGCAGCTTAGCGCGGCTAGCGGGAGACGAGCAGTACTTC. Translation: CASSLARLAGDEQYF.

This clone turned up a few times. A much larger clone is a single base away; this may be a read error. The chain links TRBV18 to TRBJ1-3; D might be TRBD1 (5 bases). This CDR3 has 13 residues. Germline V CDR1 and CDR2: KGHSH, LQKENI. CDR3: CVSPPEEGNTIYF. The DNA of the CDR3 is TGTGTCAGCCCACCGGAGGAGGGGAACACCATATATTTT.

This clone has only a few counts. The germline gene is not matched at one end of the junction; a read error may be the cause. The chain links TRBV12-3 or TRBV12-4 to TRBJ2-5; 11 bases agree with TRBD2. The CDR3 has 19 residues. The CDR3 nucleotides are TGTGCCATCAGCACTATCAGCAGGGCTAGCGGGAGGTTTAGGGAGACCCAATACTTC. Protein: CAISTISRASGRFRETQYF.

This chain's CDR3 is CSARQGDGYTF. CDR3 DNA sequence: TGCAGTGCTAGACAGGGGGATGGCTACACCTTC. This chain joins TRBV20-1 and TRBJ1-2; 7 bases agree with TRBD1. Germline loops: CDR1 DFQATT, CDR2 SNEGSKA (reference sequence). Trimming cost V 2 bases and J 6 bases; bases outside gene matches: 0. This CDR3 is built from 11 residues.

This clone has just a few counts. The same CDR3 also results from other DNA sequences found in this sample. The rearrangement uses TRBV28 and TRBJ2-3; D is possibly TRBD2 (6 bases). Germline loops: CDR1 MDHEN, CDR2 SYDVKM. With 10 bases removed from V and 1 base from J, the gap between germline ends came to 24 bases. This CDR3 is built from 17 residues. The CDR3 DNA reads TGTGCCACTGGTGAAGGAGGGCCGGAGTCGGGCACAGATACGCAGTATTTT. Protein: CATGEGGPESGTDTQYF.

This clone was counted many times. V and J are TRBV28 and TRBJ2-3; 9 nucleotides align to TRBD1. The germline gives CDR1 MDHEN, CDR2 SYDVKM. V trimming: 4 bases; J trimming: 6 bases; junction bases outside the gene matches: 5. The CDR3 length is 14 residues. In nucleotides, the CDR3 is TGTGCCAGCAGTTACAGGGGGCGCTACGATACGCAGTATTTT. Translating gives CASSYRGRYDTQYF.

This clone occurred once. The chain carries TRBV7-3 and TRBJ2-1, with D maybe TRBD2 (6 bases). The V gene's germline CDR1 is SGHTA and CDR2 FQGTGA. Trimming took off 3 bases at V and 10 bases at J, with 19 bases between the two ends. The CDR3 loop spans 15 amino acids. CDR3 in amino acids: CASSFIERAGREQFF. The CDR3 coding sequence is TGTGCCAGCAGCTTCATAGAGAGAGCGGGTCGGGAGCAGTTCTTC.

This clone was picked up many times. Other DNA sequences of this sample code for an identical CDR3. The chain has TRBV19 and TRBJ2-1, with D perhaps matching TRBD1 (5 bases). The CDR3 has 13 amino acids. Germline CDR1 and CDR2: LNHDA and SQIVND (reference sequence). V was trimmed by 5 bases and J by 7 bases, leaving 12 bases between them. The CDR3 DNA reads TGTGCCAGTAGTCCACGGGCAGGGAATGAGCAGTTCTTC. It specifies CASSPRAGNEQFF.

The rearrangement links TRBV6-1 to TRBJ2-5, with D possibly matching TRBD2 (5 bases). The CDR3 runs 15 residues. V was trimmed by 3 bases and J by 2 bases, leaving 13 bases between them. Looked up from germline, CDR1 is MNHNS and CDR2 is SASEGT. The DNA for the CDR3 is TGTGCCAGCAGTGAGGCCGGTGGGGAGCAAGAGACCCAGTACTTC. It translates to CASSEAGGEQETQYF.

This clone was recorded many times. The V gene is TRBV19, the J gene TRBJ1-1; D unresolved. The V gene's germline CDR1 is LNHDA and CDR2 SQIVND (reference sequence). V was trimmed by 4 bases and J by 10 bases, leaving 19 bases between them. The CDR3 length is 14 residues. The CDR3 sequence is CASSNPGASGGAFF. For the CDR3, the DNA is TGTGCCAGTAGTAACCCAGGCGCCTCTGGCGGAGCTTTCTTT.

Points on this clone: Germline is not matched at one junction end, which may reflect a read error. This chain uses TRBV20-1 with TRBJ2-1, with D possibly called TRBD1 or TRBD2 (5 bases each). The CDR3 loop spans 14 amino acids. Germline assignment: CDR1 DFQATT and CDR2 SNEGSKA (reference sequence). CDR3 DNA: TGCAGTGTTCATTGGGGGTTATCCTACAATGAGCGGTTCTTC. It yields the protein CSVHWGLSYNERFF.

About this clone itself: Compared with germline, one end of the junction differs, possibly owing to a read error. The rearrangement uses TRBV28 and TRBJ2-1; 9 bases agree with TRBD2. The germline V gene encodes CDR1 MDHEN and CDR2 SYDVKM. The CDR3 covers 18 residues. The CDR3 DNA sequence: TGTGCCAGCAGCCATTGGGGGAGCGGGAGGTGCTCCTACAATGAGCATTTCTTC. Encoded protein: CASSHWGSGRCSYNEHFF.

The table lists this clone with many counts. The gene calls are TRBV5-1 and TRBJ2-1; TRBD1 agrees at 8 bases. V lost 5 bases and J lost 5; bases outside the gene matches: 30. In germline, CDR1 is SGHRS, CDR2 YFSETQ. The CDR3 spans 22 residues. The CDR3 region is CASRDRAGVARSPREGDNEQFF. The CDR3 bases are TGCGCCAGCAGGGACAGGGCTGGGGTTGCCCGTTCTCCGCGGGAAGGGGACAATGAGCAGTTCTTC.

This clone was detected ten times or more. The V call is TRBV11-2, the J call TRBJ2-5, with 7 nucleotides matching TRBD2. This CDR3 region has 15 residues. The V gene's germline CDR1 is SGHAT and CDR2 FQNNGV. Trimming removed 1 base from V and 4 bases from J; junction bases left unmatched: 6. The CDR3 sequence: CASSLGSGAGETQYF. As DNA, the CDR3 is TGTGCCAGCAGCTTAGGGAGCGGGGCTGGAGAGACCCAGTACTTC. Full variable domain (remainder filled in from reference TRBV11-2 and TRBJ2-5): EAGVAQSPRYKIIEKRQSVAFWCNPISGHATLYWYQQILGQGPKLLIQFQNNGVVDDSQLPKDRFSAERLKGVDSTLKIQPAKLEDSAVYLCASSLGSGAGETQYFGPGTRLLVL.

This clone was seen only a few times. The junction differs from germline at one of its ends, possibly a read error. The rearrangement links TRBV28 to TRBJ1-3, with D perhaps TRBD1 (6 bases). Germline V CDR1 and CDR2: MDHEN, SYDVKM. The CDR3 contains 13 residues. Here the CDR3 DNA reads TGTGCCAGCAGAGGGACAAGCCAGAACACCGTATATTTT. As protein: CASRGTSQNTVYF.

This clone was picked up many times. This chain joins TRBV10-3 and TRBJ2-5; D may match TRBD1 or TRBD2 (5 bases each). The CDR3 totals 16 residues. Trimming shortened V by 2 bases and J by 1 base, and 14 bases separated the two germline ends. Per germline, CDR1 ENHRY and CDR2 SYGVKD. The chain's CDR3 is CAISETVGRGQETQYF. The CDR3, as DNA: TGTGCCATCAGTGAGACCGTGGGACGCGGCCAAGAGACCCAGTACTTC.

This clone was counted a few times. At the DNA level, this CDR3 is encoded by other sequences in the same sample as well. The V call is TRBV6-1, the J call TRBJ1-5; D is possibly TRBD1 (5 bases). Germline CDR1 reads MNHNS; CDR2 reads SASEGT. V shed 7 bases and J shed 3 bases, with 16 bases lying between them. This CDR3 contains 15 residues. The CDR3 region is CASIPGTDPNQPQHF. The DNA for the CDR3 is TGTGCCAGCATACCCGGGACGGATCCCAATCAGCCCCAGCATTTT.

This clone rates as medium-sized (0.01 to 0.1%). The chain couples TRBV6-1 to TRBJ1-1; 7 bases match TRBD1. V was pared by 5 bases and J by 4 bases, with 4 bases of the junction left unmatched. CDR1 is MNHNS and CDR2 is SASEGT in the germline V gene. The CDR3 loop spans 13 amino acids. CDR3 residues: CASSLTGATEAFF. Written as DNA, the CDR3 is TGTGCCAGCAGTTTAACAGGGGCCACTGAAGCTTTCTTT.

In this sample, this clone turned up many times. The chain has TRBV20-1 and TRBJ1-2; 7 nucleotides align to TRBD1. Germline assignment: CDR1 DFQATT and CDR2 SNEGSKA (reference sequence). V shed 6 bases and J 4 bases; nucleotides not matched to a gene: 5. The CDR3 consists of 12 residues. The CDR3 bases are TGCAGTGCCAGAAAGGGGGCCTATGGCTACACCTTC. Translation: CSARKGAYGYTF.

Only a few counts were recorded for this clone. Compared with germline, one end of the junction differs, possibly owing to a read error. The same CDR3 can be traced to other DNA sequences in this sample. The chain is built from TRBV28 and TRBJ2-2; the match to TRBD2 covers 9 bases. The CDR3 is made up of 19 amino acids. CDR1 and CDR2 (germline): MDHEN, SYDVKM. In DNA, the CDR3 is TGTGCCAGCAGCCAACCGGGACTAGCTGGAGCCTCAAACACCGGTGAGCTGTTTTTT. Encoded protein: CASSQPGLAGASNTGELFF.